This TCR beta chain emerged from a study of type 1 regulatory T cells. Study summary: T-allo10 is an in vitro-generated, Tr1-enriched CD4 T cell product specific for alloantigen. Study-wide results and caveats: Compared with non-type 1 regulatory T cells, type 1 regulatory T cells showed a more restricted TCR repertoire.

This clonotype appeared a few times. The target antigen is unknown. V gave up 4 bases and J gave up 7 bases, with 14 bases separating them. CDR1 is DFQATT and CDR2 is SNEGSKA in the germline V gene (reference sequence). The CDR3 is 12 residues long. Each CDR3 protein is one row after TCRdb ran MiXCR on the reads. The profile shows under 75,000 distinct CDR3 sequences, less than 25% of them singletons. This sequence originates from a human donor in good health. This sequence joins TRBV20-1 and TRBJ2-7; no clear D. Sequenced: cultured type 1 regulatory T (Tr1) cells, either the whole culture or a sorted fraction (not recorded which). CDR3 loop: CSATGTILEQYF. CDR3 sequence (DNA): TGCAGTGCTACAGGTACCATTTTGGAGCAGTACTTC.